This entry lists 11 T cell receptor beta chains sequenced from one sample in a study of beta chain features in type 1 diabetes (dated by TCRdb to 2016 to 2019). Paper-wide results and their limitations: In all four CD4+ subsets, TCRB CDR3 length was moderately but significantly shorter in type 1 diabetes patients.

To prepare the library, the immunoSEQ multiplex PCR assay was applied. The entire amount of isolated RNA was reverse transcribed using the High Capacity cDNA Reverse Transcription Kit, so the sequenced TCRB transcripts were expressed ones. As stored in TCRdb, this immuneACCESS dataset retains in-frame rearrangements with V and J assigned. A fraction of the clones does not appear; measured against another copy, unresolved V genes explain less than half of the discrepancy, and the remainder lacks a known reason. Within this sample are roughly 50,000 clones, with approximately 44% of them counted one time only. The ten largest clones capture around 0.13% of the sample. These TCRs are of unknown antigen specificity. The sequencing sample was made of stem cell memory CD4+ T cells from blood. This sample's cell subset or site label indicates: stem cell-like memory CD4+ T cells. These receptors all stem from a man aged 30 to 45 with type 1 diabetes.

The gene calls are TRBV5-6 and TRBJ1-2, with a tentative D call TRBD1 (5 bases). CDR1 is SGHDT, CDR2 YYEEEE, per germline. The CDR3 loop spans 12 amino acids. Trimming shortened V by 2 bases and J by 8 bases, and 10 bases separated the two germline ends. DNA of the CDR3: TGTGCCAGCAGCTTAGGGGCCGGAGGCTACACCTTC. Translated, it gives CASSLGAGGYTF.

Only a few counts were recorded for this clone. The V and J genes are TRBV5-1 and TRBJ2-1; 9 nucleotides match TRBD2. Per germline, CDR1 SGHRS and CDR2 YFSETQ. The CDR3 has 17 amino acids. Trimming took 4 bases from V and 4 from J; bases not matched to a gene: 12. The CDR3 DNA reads TGCGCCAGCAGCGTAGGTTCAGGACTAGCGTTTTACAATGAGCAGTTCTTC. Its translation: CASSVGSGLAFYNEQFF.

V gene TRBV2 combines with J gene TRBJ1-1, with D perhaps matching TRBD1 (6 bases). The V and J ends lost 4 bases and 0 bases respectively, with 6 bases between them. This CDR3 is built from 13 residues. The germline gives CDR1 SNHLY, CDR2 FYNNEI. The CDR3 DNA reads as TGTGCCAGCAGTGGACAGGTGAACACTGAAGCTTTCTTT. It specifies CASSGQVNTEAFF.

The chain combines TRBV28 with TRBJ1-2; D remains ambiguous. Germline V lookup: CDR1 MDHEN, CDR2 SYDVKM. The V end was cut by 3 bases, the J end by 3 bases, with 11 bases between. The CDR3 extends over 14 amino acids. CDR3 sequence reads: CASSFNGEYYGYTF. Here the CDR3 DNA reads TGTGCCAGCAGTTTTAACGGGGAATACTATGGCTACACCTTC.

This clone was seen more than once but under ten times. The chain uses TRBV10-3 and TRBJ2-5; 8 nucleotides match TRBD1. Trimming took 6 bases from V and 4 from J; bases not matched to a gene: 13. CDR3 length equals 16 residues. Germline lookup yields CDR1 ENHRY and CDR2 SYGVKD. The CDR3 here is CAISNPGQGSRETQYF. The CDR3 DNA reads TGTGCCATCAGCAATCCAGGACAGGGTTCAAGAGAGACCCAGTACTTC.

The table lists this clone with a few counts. CDR3 bases: TGTGCCAGCAGCCCCACTTATACACAGCAAGAGACCCAGTACTTC. Translated: CASSPTYTQQETQYF. The chain is built from TRBV7-9 and TRBJ2-5; D not certain. In germline, CDR1 is SEHNR, CDR2 FQNEAQ (reference sequence). The CDR3 has 15 residues. The V and J ends lost 5 bases and 2 bases respectively, with 15 bases between them.

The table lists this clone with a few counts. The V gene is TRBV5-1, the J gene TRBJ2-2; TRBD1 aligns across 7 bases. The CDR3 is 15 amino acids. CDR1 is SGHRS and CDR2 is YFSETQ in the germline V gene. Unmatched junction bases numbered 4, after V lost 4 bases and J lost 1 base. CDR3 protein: CASSPYRGNTGELFF. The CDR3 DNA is TGCGCCAGCAGCCCATACAGGGGGAACACCGGGGAGCTGTTTTTT.

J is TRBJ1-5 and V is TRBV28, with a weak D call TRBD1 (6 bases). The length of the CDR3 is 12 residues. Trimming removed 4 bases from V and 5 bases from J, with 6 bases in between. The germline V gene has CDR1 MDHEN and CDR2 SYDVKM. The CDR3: CASSSGDQPQHF. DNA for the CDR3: TGTGCCAGCAGTTCAGGGGATCAGCCCCAGCATTTT.

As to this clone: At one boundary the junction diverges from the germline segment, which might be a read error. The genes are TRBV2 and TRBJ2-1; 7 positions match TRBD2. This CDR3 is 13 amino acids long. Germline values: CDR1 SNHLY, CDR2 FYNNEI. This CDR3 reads CTSRGDYLNEQFF. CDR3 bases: TGTACCAGCAGAGGGGACTACCTCAATGAGCAGTTCTTC.

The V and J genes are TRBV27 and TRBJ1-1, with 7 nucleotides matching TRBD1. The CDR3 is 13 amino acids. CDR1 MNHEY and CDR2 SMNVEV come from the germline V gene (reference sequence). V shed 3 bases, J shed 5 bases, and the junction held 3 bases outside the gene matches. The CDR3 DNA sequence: TGTGCCAGCAGTTTGTACAGGGGAACTGAAGCTTTCTTT. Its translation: CASSLYRGTEAFF.

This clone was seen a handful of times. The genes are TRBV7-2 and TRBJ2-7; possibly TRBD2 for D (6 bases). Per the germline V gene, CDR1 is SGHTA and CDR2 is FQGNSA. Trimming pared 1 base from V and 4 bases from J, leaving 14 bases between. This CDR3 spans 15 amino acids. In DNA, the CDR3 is TGTGCCAGCAGCTTAGTAGCGGACGGGATGTACGAGCAGTACTTC. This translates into CASSLVADGMYEQYF.